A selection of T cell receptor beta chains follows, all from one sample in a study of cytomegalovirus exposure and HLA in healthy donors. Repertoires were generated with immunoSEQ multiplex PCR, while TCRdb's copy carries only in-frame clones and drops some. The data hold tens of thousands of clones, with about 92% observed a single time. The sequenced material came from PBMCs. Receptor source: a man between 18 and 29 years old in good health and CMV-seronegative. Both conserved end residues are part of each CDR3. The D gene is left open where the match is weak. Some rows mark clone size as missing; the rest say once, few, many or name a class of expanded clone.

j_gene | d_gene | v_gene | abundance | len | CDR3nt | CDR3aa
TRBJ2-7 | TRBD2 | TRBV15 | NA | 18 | TGTGCCACCAGCAGAGCCCACCTGCTGACTAGCGGGAGCTACGAGCAGTACTTC | CATSRAHLLTSGSYEQYF
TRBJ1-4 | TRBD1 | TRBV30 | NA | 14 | TGTGCCTGGAGTGGTGGACAGGGTAGGGAAAAACTGTTTTTT | CAWSGGQGREKLFF
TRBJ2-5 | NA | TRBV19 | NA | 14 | TGTGCCAGTAGTATCGGACAGATGCAAGAGACCCAGTACTTC | CASSIGQMQETQYF
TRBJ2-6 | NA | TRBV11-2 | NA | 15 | TGTGCCAGCAGCTTACTATTCTCTGGGGCCAACGTCCTGACTTTC | CASSLLFSGANVLTF
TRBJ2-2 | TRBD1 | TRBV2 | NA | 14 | TGTGCCAGCAGTGGACAGGGAAACACCGGGGAGCTGTTTTTT | CASSGQGNTGELFF
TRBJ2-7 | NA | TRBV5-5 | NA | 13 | TGTGCCAGCAGCTTGACGGAGACCTACGAGCAGTACTTC | CASSLTETYEQYF
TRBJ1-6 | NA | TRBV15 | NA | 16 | TGTGCCACCAGCAGAGATTGGGGCAGAACCAATTCACCCCTCCACTTT | CATSRDWGRTNSPLHF
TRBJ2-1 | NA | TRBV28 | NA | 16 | TGTGCCAGCAGGATTAGCGGATTTAGCTCCTACAATGAGCAGTTCTTC | CASRISGFSSYNEQFF
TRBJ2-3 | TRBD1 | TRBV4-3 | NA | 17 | TGCGCCAGCAGCCAAGGGAGGGACAGGGGATTCATAGATACGCAGTATTTT | CASSQGRDRGFIDTQYF
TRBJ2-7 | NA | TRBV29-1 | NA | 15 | TGCAGCGCGTTAGTGGTTACGGAGCTAGGATACGAGCAGTACTTC | CSALVVTELGYEQYF
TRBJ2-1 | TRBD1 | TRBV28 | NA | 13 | TGTGCCAGCAGTTTACTACGACAGGGAGTGCAGTTCTTC | CASSLLRQGVQFF
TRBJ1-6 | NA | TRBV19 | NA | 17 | TGTGCCAGTAGCCTATACTCAACACGGGGGGCGAATTCACCCCTCCACTTT | CASSLYSTRGANSPLHF
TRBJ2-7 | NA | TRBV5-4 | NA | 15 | TGTGCCAGCAGCTTGTGGCGTCAGGGGATGGGCGAGCAGTACTTC | CASSLWRQGMGEQYF
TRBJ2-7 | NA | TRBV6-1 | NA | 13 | TGTGCCATATGGAACAGGGCGACCTACGAGCAGTACTTC | CAIWNRATYEQYF
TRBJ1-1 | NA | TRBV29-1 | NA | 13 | TGCAGCGTGACAGGTAGAATGAACACTGAAGCTTTCTTT | CSVTGRMNTEAFF
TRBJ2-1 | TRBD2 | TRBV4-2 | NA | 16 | TGTGCCAGCAGCCAAGAGGGACTAGCGGCCTACAATGAGCAGTTCTTC | CASSQEGLAAYNEQFF
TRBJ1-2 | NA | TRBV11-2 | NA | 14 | TGTGCCAGCAGCTTAGTAGTGGCAGAGGGCGGCTACACCTTC | CASSLVVAEGGYTF
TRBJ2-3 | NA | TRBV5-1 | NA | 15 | TGCGCCAGCAGCTTGGAAGGGGCAAGCACAGATACGCAGTATTTT | CASSLEGASTDTQYF
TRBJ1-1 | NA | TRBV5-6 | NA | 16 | TGTGCCAGCAGCCCTTGGGGGGGAAGAGGCCACACTGAAGCTTTCTTT | CASSPWGGRGHTEAFF
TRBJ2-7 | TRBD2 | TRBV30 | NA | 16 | TGTGCCTGGACTCCTGTTAGCGGGAGGCGGCGTAATGAGCAGTACTTC | CAWTPVSGRRRNEQYF
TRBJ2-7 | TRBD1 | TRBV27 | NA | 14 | TGTGCCAGCGGACCGGGACAGGGGTACCACGAGCAGTACTTC | CASGPGQGYHEQYF
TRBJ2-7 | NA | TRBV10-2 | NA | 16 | TGCGCCAGCACCCCAGTCGAGGGACTTGGCTCCTACGAGCAGTACTTC | CASTPVEGLGSYEQYF
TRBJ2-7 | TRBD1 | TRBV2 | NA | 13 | TGTGCCAGCCGACCCAACAGGGGCTACGAGCAGTACTTC | CASRPNRGYEQYF
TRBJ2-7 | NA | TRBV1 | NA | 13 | TGCACCAGCAGGGAGACTCCCGAAGGCGAGCAGTACTTC | CTSRETPEGEQYF
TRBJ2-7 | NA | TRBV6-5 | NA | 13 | TGTGCCAGCAGCTCATACGCCGGCTACGAGCAGTACTTC | CASSSYAGYEQYF
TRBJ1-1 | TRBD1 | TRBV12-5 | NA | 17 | TGTGCTAGTGGTTCCGGGACAGGGAGTCTTGTTAGCACTGAAGCTTTCTTT | CASGSGTGSLVSTEAFF
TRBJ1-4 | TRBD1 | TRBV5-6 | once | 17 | TGTGCCAGCAGCACATCCGGACAGGGGGCAACTAATGAAAAACTGTTTTTT | CASSTSGQGATNEKLFF
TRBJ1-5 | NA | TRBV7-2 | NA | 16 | TGTGCCAGCAGCTTAGCGGTACAGGGAGTTGTTCAGCCCCAGCATTTT | CASSLAVQGVVQPQHF
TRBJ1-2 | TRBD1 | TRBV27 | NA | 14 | TGTGCCAGCGCTTCGGGACAGGGTGTTCCTGGCTACACCTTC | CASASGQGVPGYTF
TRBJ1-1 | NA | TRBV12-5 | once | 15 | TGTGCTAGTGGTTTGGTCCGACAGAGGAACACTGAAGCTTTCTTT | CASGLVRQRNTEAFF
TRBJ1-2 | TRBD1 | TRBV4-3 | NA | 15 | TGCGCCAGCAGCCAAGATAACAGAGGGGGCTATTCTTACACCTTC | CASSQDNRGGYSYTF
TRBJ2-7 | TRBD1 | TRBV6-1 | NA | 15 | TGTGCCAGCAGAGCGCCAGGGGGTAGGACCTACGAGCAGTACTTC | CASRAPGGRTYEQYF
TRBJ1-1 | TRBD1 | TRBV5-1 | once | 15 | TGCGCCAGCAGCGTGGGACAGGGGGACGGCACTGAAGCTTTCTTT | CASSVGQGDGTEAFF
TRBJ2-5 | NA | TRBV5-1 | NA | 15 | TGCGCCAGCAGCACAGGCCAGGGGTCGGGAGAGACCCAGTACTTC | CASSTGQGSGETQYF
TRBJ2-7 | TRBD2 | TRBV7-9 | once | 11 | TGTGCCATCTCCGGGGGGTACGAGCAGTACTTC | CAISGGYEQYF
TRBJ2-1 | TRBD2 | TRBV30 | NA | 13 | TGTGCCTCTTTAGCGGGGGCGGGTGGGGGGGAGTTCTTC | CASLAGAGGGEFF
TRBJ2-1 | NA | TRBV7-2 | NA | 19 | TGTGCCAGCAGCCCGAGAGTCCTATCGCGGGACAGTTCTAACAATGAGCAGTTCTTC | CASSPRVLSRDSSNNEQFF
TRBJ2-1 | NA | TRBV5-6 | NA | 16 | TGTGCCAGCAGCCCGGAGGCTACGAGGGTCTACAATGAGCAGTTCTTC | CASSPEATRVYNEQFF
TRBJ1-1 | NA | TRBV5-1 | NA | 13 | TGCGCCAGCAGCTTACAGGGGAACACTGAAGCTTTCTTT | CASSLQGNTEAFF
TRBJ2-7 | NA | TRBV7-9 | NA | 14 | TGTGCCAGCAGCTTCTACTCACCGGGGGACGAGCAGTACTTC | CASSFYSPGDEQYF
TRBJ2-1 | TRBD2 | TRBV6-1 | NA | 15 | TGTGCCAGCGGGCCGGGACTAGCGGGGGGTAGTGAGCAGTTCTTC | CASGPGLAGGSEQFF
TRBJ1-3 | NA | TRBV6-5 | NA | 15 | TGTGCCAGCGGAGCAGGGGCGTCCTCTGGAAACACCATATATTTT | CASGAGASSGNTIYF
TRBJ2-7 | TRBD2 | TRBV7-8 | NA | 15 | TGTGCCAGCAGCTTACGAGCGGGACCCAACTACGAGCAGTACTTC | CASSLRAGPNYEQYF
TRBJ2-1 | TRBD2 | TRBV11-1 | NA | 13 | TGTGCCAGCACGTGGACTAGTGCCTCTGAGCAGTTCTTC | CASTWTSASEQFF
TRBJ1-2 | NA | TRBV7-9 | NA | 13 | TGTGCCAGCAGCTTCGGGTCCGGAGACGGCTACACCTTC | CASSFGSGDGYTF
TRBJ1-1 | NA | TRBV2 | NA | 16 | TGTGCCAGCAGTCCCCGGACCCCTGAGGGGGGGACTGAAGCTTTCTTT | CASSPRTPEGGTEAFF
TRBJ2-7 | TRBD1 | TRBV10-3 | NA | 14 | TGTGCCATCAGTGTGGGACAGGGGGCCTACGAGCAGTACTTC | CAISVGQGAYEQYF
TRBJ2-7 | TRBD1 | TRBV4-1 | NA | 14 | TGCGCCAGCAGCCAAGGGACAGGTCCCTACGAGCAGTACTTC | CASSQGTGPYEQYF